This entry lists 24 T cell receptor beta chains sequenced from one sample in a study of identical twins. TCRdb used MiXCR to reprocess the 5' RACE reads, holding one entry per CDR3 protein. Of around 340,000 distinct CDR3 sequences in the sample, approximately 8.7% were seen once. The sample consisted of naive T cells sorted from blood. The receptors were sampled from a woman aged 45-59 years in good health.

This clonotype came up many times. The chain couples TRBV5-1 to TRBJ2-2; no firm D call. The CDR3 runs 12 residues. V lost 2 bases to trimming and J lost 8 bases, with 7 bases between them. Germline V CDR1 and CDR2: SGHRS, YFSETQ. This chain's CDR3 is CASSFPTGELFF. Here the CDR3 DNA reads TGCGCCAGCAGCTTCCCGACAGGGGAGCTGTTTTTT. The full variable domain, in which reference TRBV5-1 and TRBJ2-2 provide the parts outside the CDR3, is KAGVTQTPRYLIKTRGQQVTLSCSPISGHRSVSWYQQTPGQGLQFLFEYFSETQRNKGNFPGRFSGRQFSNSRSEMNVSTLELGDSALYLCASSFPTGELFFGEGSRLTVL.

The chain carries TRBV24-1 and TRBJ2-5; 12 bases agree with TRBD2. From germline, CDR1 is KGHDR and CDR2 SFDVKD. With 1 base clipped from V and 0 bases from J, the junction kept 2 bases outside the gene matches. This CDR3 has 17 residues. The CDR3 coding sequence is TGTGCCACCAGTGATTTCAGGACTAGCGGGAACCAAGAGACCCAGTACTTC. Translation gives CATSDFRTSGNQETQYF.

This rearrangement joins TRBV11-2 to TRBJ2-7, with D possibly being TRBD2 (6 bases). CDR1 is SGHAT and CDR2 is FQNNGV in the germline V gene. V shed 0 bases and J shed 6 bases, with 21 bases lying between them. The CDR3 covers 17 residues. CDR3 bases: TGTGCCAGCAGCTTAGAGGGGGATAGCGGCCAAACCTTCGAGCAGTACTTC. Its protein is CASSLEGDSGQTFEQYF.

V is TRBV5-1 and J is TRBJ2-1; possibly TRBD2 for D (6 bases). The CDR3 is 16 amino acids. The V and J ends lost 4 bases and 2 bases respectively, with 16 bases between them. The V gene's germline CDR1 is SGHRS and CDR2 YFSETQ. CDR3 sequence: CASSPGGASPYNEQFF. In DNA, the CDR3 is TGCGCCAGCAGCCCCGGAGGGGCTAGCCCCTACAATGAGCAGTTCTTC. Full variable domain (remainder filled in from reference TRBV5-1 and TRBJ2-1): KAGVTQTPRYLIKTRGQQVTLSCSPISGHRSVSWYQQTPGQGLQFLFEYFSETQRNKGNFPGRFSGRQFSNSRSEMNVSTLELGDSALYLCASSPGGASPYNEQFFGPGTRLTVL.

Many counts were recorded for this clonotype. The chain uses TRBV7-9 and TRBJ2-3; 8 bases line up with TRBD2. CDR1 is SEHNR and CDR2 is FQNEAQ in the germline V gene (reference sequence). The V segment lost 4 bases and the J segment 3 bases; nucleotides outside the gene matches: 6. This CDR3 is built from 15 residues. The CDR3 DNA reads as TGTGCCAGCAGCTCCCAAGCGGGAGCGACAGATACGCAGTATTTT. This translates into CASSSQAGATDTQYF.

In this sample, this clonotype turned up many times. The J gene is TRBJ2-5, the V gene TRBV24-1, with no clear D. V lost 3 bases, J lost 0 bases, and 13 bases lay in between. In germline, CDR1 is KGHDR, CDR2 SFDVKD. CDR3 length equals 16 residues. The CDR3 DNA sequence: TGTGCCACCAGTGATAGAAGCTTGGGCTACCAAGAGACCCAGTACTTC. Protein: CATSDRSLGYQETQYF.

With respect to this clonotype: This may be a read error: a much more frequent sequence differs by one nucleotide. In DNA form, the CDR3 reads TGCGCCAGCAGCTTTTTCCGTGAGCTGTTCTTC. Protein: CASSFFRELFF. The genes are TRBV5-1 and TRBJ2-1; D remains unclear. Germline CDR1 and CDR2: SGHRS and YFSETQ. The CDR3 runs 11 residues.

This clonotype was seen many times. The V and J genes are TRBV21-1 and TRBJ2-7; TRBD1, the table's D call, lacks a check against the DNA. TRBV21-1 is an annotated pseudogene. The CDR3 runs 19 residues. CDR3 sequence: CASSRADRVMAGDPYEQYV. For the CDR3, the DNA is TGTGCCAGCAGCAGGGCAGACAGGGTAATGGCGGGGGACCCCTACGAGCAGTACGTC.

V is TRBV6-6 and J is TRBJ2-4; 7 bases fit TRBD1. The V segment lost 7 bases and the J segment 8 bases; nucleotides outside the gene matches: 11. Germline CDR1 and CDR2: MNHNY and SVGAGI (reference sequence). The CDR3 is made up of 14 amino acids. CDR3 nucleotide sequence: TGTGCCAGCACCATAGGACAGGCCGGGGACATTCAGTACTTC. Translated: CASTIGQAGDIQYF.

Only a few counts were recorded for this clonotype. The chain has TRBV12-5 and TRBJ2-1; 7 positions match TRBD2. The CDR3 is 16 amino acids. Germline values: CDR1 LGHNT, CDR2 FRNRAP. The ends lost 3 bases at V and 3 bases at J; junction bases unmatched: 8. CDR3 DNA sequence: TGTGCTAGTGGTTTTGCGGCGGGAGCGGTCTACAATGAGCAGTTCTTC. Protein sequence: CASGFAAGAVYNEQFF.

This chain connects TRBV5-1 to TRBJ2-3, with TRBD2 matching over 14 bases. J gave up 3 bases and V 3 bases, and 6 bases lay outside the gene matches. The CDR3 extends over 17 amino acids. The germline V gene has CDR1 SGHRS and CDR2 YFSETQ. As DNA, the CDR3 is TGCGCCAGCAGCTACCTCGGGACTAGCGGGGGAACAGATACGCAGTATTTT. It codes for CASSYLGTSGGTDTQYF.

A few counts support this clonotype. The rearrangement links TRBV5-1 to TRBJ2-7; TRBD1 agrees at 7 bases. This CDR3 has 16 amino acids. V lost 7 bases to trimming and J lost 3 bases; unmatched junction nucleotides: 16. CDR1 is SGHRS, CDR2 YFSETQ, per germline. CDR3: CASGPTGTVSFYEQYV. The CDR3 DNA sequence: TGCGCCAGCGGTCCCACCGGGACAGTAAGCTTCTACGAGCAGTACGTC.

The chain carries TRBV5-6 and TRBJ2-5; D is unresolved. The CDR3 covers 15 residues. The ends were cut back, 0 bases at V and 2 bases at J, with 11 bases in the middle. Germline CDR1 is SGHDT and CDR2 is YYEEEE. CDR3 DNA sequence: TGTGCCAGCAGCTTGGGTCCTGGGGTTCAAGAGACCCAGTACTTC. Protein product: CASSLGPGVQETQYF. Variable domain in full (rest from reference TRBV5-6 and TRBJ2-5): DAGVTQSPTHLIKTRGQQVTLRCSPKSGHDTVSWYQQALGQGPQFIFQYYEEEERQRGNFPDRFSGHQFPNYSSELNVNALLLGDSALYLCASSLGPGVQETQYFGPGTRLLVL.

In this sample, this clonotype turned up a few times. The chain is built from TRBV5-1 and TRBJ2-3; D is unresolved. The ends were cut back, 5 bases at V and 5 bases at J, with 15 bases in the middle. The CDR3 runs to 14 residues. Germline-derived CDR1 and CDR2 are SGHRS and YFSETQ. DNA of the CDR3: TGCGCCAGCAGAGTAACCGCTGGTGGAGATACGCAGTATTTT. It is translated as CASRVTAGGDTQYF.

There are many counts of this clonotype. V gene TRBV29-1 combines with J gene TRBJ1-1; 9 bases agree with TRBD1. The CDR3 spans 13 residues. V lost 7 bases and J lost 1; bases outside the gene matches: 4. Germline loops: CDR1 SQVTM, CDR2 ANQGSEA. For the CDR3, the DNA is TGCAGCGCAGGGACAGGGAGGAACACTGAAGCTTTCTTT. It yields the protein CSAGTGRNTEAFF.

The genes are TRBV3-1 and TRBJ2-1; D gene uncertain. The ends were cut back, 0 bases at V and 7 bases at J, with 13 bases in the middle. The length of the CDR3 is 15 residues. Germline V gives CDR1 LGHDT, CDR2 YNNKEL (reference sequence). The CDR3 protein is CASSQDSLVMNEQFF. Written as DNA, the CDR3 is TGTGCCAGCAGCCAAGATTCCCTAGTAATGAATGAGCAGTTCTTC.

This clonotype turned up a few times. The chain uses TRBV2 and TRBJ2-4; no clear D. Germline-derived CDR1 and CDR2 are SNHLY and FYNNEI. V was cut by 6 bases and J by 8 bases, with 11 bases left in between. The CDR3 covers 12 residues. CDR3 residues: CASSPRFDIQYF. CDR3 bases: TGTGCCAGCAGCCCTCGATTCGACATTCAGTACTTC. The variable domain in full, with the rest retrieved from reference TRBV2 and TRBJ2-4, is EPEVTQTPSHQVTQMGQEVILRCVPISNHLYFYWYRQILGQKVEFLVSFYNNEISEKSEIFDDQFSVERPDGSNFTLKIRSTKLEDSAMYFCASSPRFDIQYFGAGTRLSVL.

This clonotype was counted ten times or more. The chain uses TRBV14 and TRBJ2-3; 9 nucleotides match TRBD2. This CDR3 contains 17 residues. Looked up from germline, CDR1 is SGHDN and CDR2 is FVKESK. The trim removed 1 base at V and 3 bases at J, leaving 8 bases unmatched. The chain's CDR3 is CASSQGLAGRMTDTQYF. The CDR3 DNA is TGTGCCAGCAGCCAAGGGCTAGCGGGAAGGATGACAGATACGCAGTATTTT.

The rearrangement links TRBV20-1 to TRBJ2-3, with D perhaps TRBD2 (5 bases). Germline CDR1 DFQATT, CDR2 SNEGSKA (reference sequence). V was clipped by 8 bases and J by 1 base, with 10 bases between them. The CDR3 extends over 12 amino acids. CDR3 sequence reads: CSTAGGTDTQYF. CDR3 bases: TGCAGTACCGCGGGCGGCACAGATACGCAGTATTTT.

V gene TRBV11-3 combines with J gene TRBJ1-2, with a weak D call TRBD1 (6 bases). Germline values: CDR1 SGHNT, CDR2 YENEEA. The CDR3 has 14 residues. Trimming took 5 bases from V and 4 from J, leaving 14 bases between them. CDR3 bases: TGTGCCAGCAGCCCCGAAACAGGGAGCTATGGCTACACCTTC. It encodes CASSPETGSYGYTF.

This clonotype was counted between two and nine times. This rearrangement joins TRBV25-1 to TRBJ1-1; maybe TRBD1 (6 bases). The CDR3 covers 13 residues. Trimming stripped 1 base from V and 4 bases from J, with 7 bases between. Germline V gene lookup returns CDR1 MGHDK and CDR2 SYGVNS. CDR3 bases: TGTGCCAGCAGTGAATCAGGGGTCACTGAAGCTTTCTTT. It translates to CASSESGVTEAFF.

The chain recombines TRBV19 with TRBJ2-5, with 9 bases identical to TRBD2. This CDR3 is built from 15 residues. The V gene's germline CDR1 is LNHDA and CDR2 SQIVND (reference sequence). The trim removed 7 bases at V and 4 bases at J, leaving 10 bases unmatched. CDR3 bases: TGTGCCAGTACCCCCGAGCGGGGGGTAGGAGAGACCCAGTACTTC. This sequence encodes CASTPERGVGETQYF. Variable domain in full (rest from reference TRBV19 and TRBJ2-5): DGGITQSPKYLFRKEGQNVTLSCEQNLNHDAMYWYRQDPGQGLRLIYYSQIVNDFQKGDIAEGYSVSREKKESFPLTVTSAQKNPTAFYLCASTPERGVGETQYFGPGTRLLVL.

This clonotype was seen at least ten times. The J gene is TRBJ2-3, the V gene TRBV20-1; 7 bases align to TRBD2. The V gene's germline CDR1 is DFQATT and CDR2 SNEGSKA (reference sequence). V lost 5 bases to trimming and J lost 0 bases; unmatched junction nucleotides: 5. This CDR3 comprises 14 residues. Here the CDR3 DNA reads TGCAGTGCTCAGATTAGCGGGAGCACAGATACGCAGTATTTT. Translating gives CSAQISGSTDTQYF.

In this sample, this clonotype turned up a few times. The gene calls are TRBV11-2 and TRBJ2-7, with D tentatively TRBD2 (6 bases). This CDR3 region has 11 residues. Between the trimmed V and J ends, which lost 5 bases and 6 bases, there was a span of 8 bases. From germline, CDR1 is SGHAT and CDR2 FQNNGV. CDR3: CASSGTPEQYV. CDR3 nucleotide sequence: TGTGCCAGCAGCGGGACTCCCGAGCAGTACGTC.